Listed below are T cell receptor beta chains from one sample, sequenced in a study of blood T cell repertoires in COVID-19. Repertoires were generated with immunoSEQ multiplex PCR, while TCRdb's copy carries only in-frame clones and drops some. The sample contains some 250,000 clones, 75% to 90% of which appear only once. The sample was peripheral blood. These receptors were obtained from a man aged 40-49 years with acute or convalescent COVID-19. The conserved cysteine and the conserved F or W are not part of the CDR3 here. Part of the rows lack a size; the others show once, few, many or a class for expanded clones.

V | size | CDR3
TRBV28 | . | ASSPRAGANQPQH
TRBV25-1 | . | ASSEPRGLGNQQY
TRBV4-3 | . | ASSHQGNTIY
TRBV7-6 | . | ASSPTGGYEQY
TRBV29-1 | . | SVSTDSSGANVLT
TRBV6-5 | . | ASSSDTGANYGYT
TRBV7-2 | . | ASSLAGTVYNEQF
TRBV6-2/TRBV6-3 | . | ASSPFEGVVYEQY
TRBV15 | once | ATSRTAGNTEAF
TRBV5-1 | . | ASSSAFGENYGYT
TRBV6-2/TRBV6-3 | . | ASSYVVTAGGPEAF
TRBV7-8 | few | ASSPTTQSFVTLH
TRBV29-1 | . | SAGQGDYGYT
TRBV3-1/TRBV3-2 | . | ASSQVSDYGYT
TRBV29-1 | . | SVVGSAEAF
TRBV6-5 | . | ASSHDYSEDEQF
TRBV5-1 | . | ASSLAEDGGELF
TRBV7-9 | . | ASSHDGGGPQNEQF
TRBV5-1 | . | ASSSPDRAEPQH
TRBV10-1 | . | ASSTGGSYNEQF
TRBV7-8 | . | ASSLILGGRGYT
TRBV11-3 | . | ASSTRDRGVDQPQH
TRBV30 | . | AWSNRDRYNQPQH
TRBV19 | . | ASSIVEGHGYT
TRBV27 | . | ASSLGQSPEAF
TRBV11-2 | . | ASSLSRRGAF
TRBV6-5 | . | ASTPTGPMNTEAF